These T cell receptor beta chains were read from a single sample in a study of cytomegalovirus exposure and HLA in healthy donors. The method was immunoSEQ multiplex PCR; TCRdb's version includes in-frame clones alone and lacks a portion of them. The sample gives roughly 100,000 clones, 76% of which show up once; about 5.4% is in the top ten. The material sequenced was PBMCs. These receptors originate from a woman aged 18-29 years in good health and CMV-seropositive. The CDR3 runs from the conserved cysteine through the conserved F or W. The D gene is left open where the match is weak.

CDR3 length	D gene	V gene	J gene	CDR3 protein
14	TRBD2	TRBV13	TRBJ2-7	CASSGTSRRYEQYF
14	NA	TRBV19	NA	CASSIGLDSHEQYF
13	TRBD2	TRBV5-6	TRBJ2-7	CASSFGLAGVKYF
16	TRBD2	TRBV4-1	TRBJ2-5	CASSQESRLAGETQYF
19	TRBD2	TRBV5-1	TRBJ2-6	CASSTSRTSGSSGANVLTF
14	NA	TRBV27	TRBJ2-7	CASRGHRSSYEQYF
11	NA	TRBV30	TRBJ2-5	CAWSPQETQYF
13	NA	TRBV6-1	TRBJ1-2	CASTFDTNYGYTF
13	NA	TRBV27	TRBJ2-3	CASSLGASDTQYF
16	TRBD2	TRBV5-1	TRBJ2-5	CASSLVSGGTQEAQYF
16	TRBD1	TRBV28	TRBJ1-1	CASSLSLDRGGTEAFF
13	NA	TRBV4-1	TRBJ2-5	CASSPEGQETQYF
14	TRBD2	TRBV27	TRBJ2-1	CASSPTSGSNEQFF